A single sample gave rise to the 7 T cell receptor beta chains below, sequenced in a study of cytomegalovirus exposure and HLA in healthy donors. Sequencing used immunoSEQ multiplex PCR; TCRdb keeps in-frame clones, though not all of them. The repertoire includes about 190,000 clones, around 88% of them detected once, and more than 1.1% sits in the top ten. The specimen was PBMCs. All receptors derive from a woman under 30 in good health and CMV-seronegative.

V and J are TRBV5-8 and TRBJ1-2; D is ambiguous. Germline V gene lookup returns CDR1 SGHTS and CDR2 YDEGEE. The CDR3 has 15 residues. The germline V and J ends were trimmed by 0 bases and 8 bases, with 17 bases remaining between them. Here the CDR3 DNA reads TGTGCCAGCAGCTTGGACAGCTCTATTCTCCAGGGCTACACCTTC. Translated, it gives CASSLDSSILQGYTF.

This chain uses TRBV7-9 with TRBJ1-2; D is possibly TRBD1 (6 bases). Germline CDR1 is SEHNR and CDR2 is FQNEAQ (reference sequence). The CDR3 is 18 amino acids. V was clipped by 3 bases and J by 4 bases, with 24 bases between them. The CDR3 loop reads CASSLLSGTTRRGYGYTF. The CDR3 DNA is TGTGCCAGCAGCTTGTTGTCCGGGACAACCCGACGGGGCTATGGCTACACCTTC.

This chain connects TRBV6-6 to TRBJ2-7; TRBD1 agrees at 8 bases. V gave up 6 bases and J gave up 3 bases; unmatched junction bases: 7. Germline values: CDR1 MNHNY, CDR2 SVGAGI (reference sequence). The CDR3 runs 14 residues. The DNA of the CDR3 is TGTGCCAGCAGCCTTACCGACAGGGGCTACGAGCAGTACTTC. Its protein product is CASSLTDRGYEQYF.

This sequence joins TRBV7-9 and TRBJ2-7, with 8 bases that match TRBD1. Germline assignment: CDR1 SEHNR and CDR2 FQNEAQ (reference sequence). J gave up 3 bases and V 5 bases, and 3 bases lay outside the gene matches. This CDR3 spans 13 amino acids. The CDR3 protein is CASSHGQGYEQYF. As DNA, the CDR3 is TGTGCCAGCAGCCACGGACAGGGCTACGAGCAGTACTTC.

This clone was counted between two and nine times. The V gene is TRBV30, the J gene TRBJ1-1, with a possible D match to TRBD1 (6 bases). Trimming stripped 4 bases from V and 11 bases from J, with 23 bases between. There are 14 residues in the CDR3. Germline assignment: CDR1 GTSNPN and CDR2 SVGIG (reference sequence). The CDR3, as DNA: TGTGCCTGGAATAGAGACTTGACAGGCCAGGTGGCTTTCTTT. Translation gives CAWNRDLTGQVAFF.

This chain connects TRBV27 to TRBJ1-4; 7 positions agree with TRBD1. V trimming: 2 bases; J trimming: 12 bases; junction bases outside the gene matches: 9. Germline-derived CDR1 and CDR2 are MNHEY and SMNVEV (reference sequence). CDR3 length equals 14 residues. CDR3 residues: CASSLDRALGELFF. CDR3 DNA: TGTGCCAGCAGTTTAGACAGGGCTCTTGGAGAACTGTTTTTT.

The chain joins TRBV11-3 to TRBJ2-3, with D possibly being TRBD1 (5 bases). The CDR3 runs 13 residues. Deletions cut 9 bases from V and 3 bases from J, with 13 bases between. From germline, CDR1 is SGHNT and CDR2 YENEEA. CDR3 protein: CARTKGQTDTQYF. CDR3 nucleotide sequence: TGTGCCAGGACGAAGGGGCAGACAGATACGCAGTATTTT.